The 26 T cell receptor beta chains below all came from one sample that was sequenced in a study of blood T cell repertoires in COVID-19. Assay used: immunoSEQ multiplex PCR; TCRdb lists only in-frame clones, some missing. The data show 110,000 or so clones, about 80% seen once. Sequencing was done on a sample of peripheral blood. The receptors derive from a middle-aged woman with acute or convalescent COVID-19.

The CDR3 coding sequence is TGCGCCAGCAGCAATCTAGCGGACAATGAGCAGTTCTTC. This translates into CASSNLADNEQFF. The gene calls are TRBV5-1 and TRBJ2-1; 7 nucleotides match TRBD2. Looked up from germline, CDR1 is SGHRS and CDR2 is YFSETQ. V was clipped by 4 bases and J by 5 bases; unmatched bases: 3. The CDR3 is 13 residues long. The full variable domain, rest sourced from reference TRBV5-1 and TRBJ2-1, is KAGVTQTPRYLIKTRGQQVTLSCSPISGHRSVSWYQQTPGQGLQFLFEYFSETQRNKGNFPGRFSGRQFSNSRSEMNVSTLELGDSALYLCASSNLADNEQFFGPGTRLTVL.

The V call is TRBV6-2 or TRBV6-3, the J call TRBJ2-1; TRBD2 agrees at 13 bases. The junction had 7 bases not matched to a gene; V was cut back by 2 bases and J by 9 bases. Per germline, CDR1 MNHEY and CDR2 SVGEGT. The CDR3 is made up of 16 amino acids. This CDR3 reads CASSYPTSGGAGEQFF. CDR3 DNA sequence: TGTGCCAGCAGTTACCCCACTAGCGGGGGGGCTGGTGAGCAGTTCTTC.

The chain is built from TRBV5-8 and TRBJ2-7; a weak D match, TRBD1 (5 bases). This CDR3 contains 15 residues. Germline V gene lookup returns CDR1 SGHTS and CDR2 YDEGEE. The V and J ends lost 8 bases and 6 bases respectively, with 24 bases between them. Here the CDR3 reads CASSFPRQGLSEQYF. For the CDR3, the DNA is TGTGCCAGTTCGTTCCCCCGGCAGGGTCTCAGCGAGCAGTACTTC.

The chain employs TRBV29-1 and TRBJ2-5, with D possibly matching TRBD1 (7 bases). The CDR3 is 13 residues long. The germline V gene encodes CDR1 SQVTM and CDR2 ANQGSEA. V was clipped by 5 bases and J by 5 bases, with 15 bases between them. DNA for the CDR3: TGCAGCGTTCAACCACAGGGGAGGGAGACCCAGTACTTC. It encodes CSVQPQGRETQYF.

The rearrangement uses TRBV18 and TRBJ2-7, with TRBD2 as a possible D gene (5 bases). Germline V gives CDR1 KGHSH, CDR2 LQKENI. V lost 3 bases and J lost 4, with 19 bases in between. This CDR3 is built from 16 residues. CDR3 region: CASSPGGSGNFYEQYF. In nucleotides, the CDR3 is TGTGCCAGCTCACCTGGTGGGTCCGGGAATTTTTACGAGCAGTACTTC.

This clone has ten or more counts. The rearrangement uses TRBV6-5 and TRBJ1-6, with D perhaps TRBD1 (6 bases). V was trimmed by 6 bases and J by 6 bases, leaving 12 bases between them. Germline V CDR1 and CDR2: MNHEY, SVGAGI. This CDR3 region has 14 residues. CDR3 region: CASSGQSFNSPLHF. DNA for the CDR3: TGTGCCAGCAGCGGACAGAGTTTTAATTCACCCCTCCACTTT.

This clone occurred once. This rearrangement joins TRBV6-5 to TRBJ2-3; maybe TRBD2 (6 bases). Trimming left V 7 bases short and J 6 bases short, with 20 bases between. In germline, CDR1 is MNHEY, CDR2 SVGAGI. There are 15 residues in the CDR3. The DNA for the CDR3 is TGTGCCAGCATCCCCGGGGGTAATAGTCGGGATACGCAGTATTTT. Encoded protein: CASIPGGNSRDTQYF.

V gene TRBV3-1 (or the pseudogene TRBV3-2) combines with J gene TRBJ2-4; D remains ambiguous. Trimming cost V 0 bases and J 11 bases, with 14 bases left between them. CDR3 length equals 14 residues. Germline V lookup: CDR1 LGHDT, CDR2 YNNKEL (reference sequence). The CDR3 coding sequence is TGTGCCAGCAGCCAAGATCTAACGGTAAAATTTCAGTACTTC. Its protein product is CASSQDLTVKFQYF.

This clone has only one observation. V and J are TRBV11-2 and TRBJ2-7; 10 nucleotides match TRBD1. Looked up from germline, CDR1 is SGHAT and CDR2 is FQNNGV. The V segment lost 5 bases and the J segment 6 bases; nucleotides outside the gene matches: 7. CDR3 size: 14 residues. Here the CDR3 DNA reads TGTGCCAGCAGCGGGGACAGGGGAAAGGCCGAGCAGTACTTC. Amino acids: CASSGDRGKAEQYF.

This chain links TRBV3-1 (or the pseudogene TRBV3-2) with TRBJ2-1; tentative D call: TRBD1 (6 bases). Germline CDR1 and CDR2: LGHDT and YNNKEL (reference sequence). This CDR3 has 16 residues. The ends were cut back, 10 bases at V and 3 bases at J, with 22 bases in the middle. The CDR3 is CATIEGKTGNYNEQFF. CDR3 DNA: TGTGCCACCATAGAGGGCAAGACAGGAAACTACAATGAGCAGTTCTTC.

The chain couples TRBV19 to TRBJ1-1, with TRBD1 identical over 7 bases. J was trimmed by 12 bases and V by 4 bases; bases with no gene match: 11. Germline V CDR1 and CDR2: LNHDA, SQIVND (reference sequence). The CDR3 totals 13 residues. CDR3 loop: CASSSLQGRGTFF. DNA for the CDR3: TGTGCCAGTAGTAGTCTACAGGGGCGGGGAACTTTCTTT.

The gene calls are TRBV6-5 and TRBJ1-1; D uncertain. With 0 bases removed from V and 2 bases from J, the gap between germline ends came to 4 bases. This CDR3 region has 13 residues. Germline V gene data show CDR1 as MNHEY and CDR2 as SVGAGI. Written as DNA, the CDR3 is TGTGCCAGCAGTTACTCGAGAAACACTGAAGCTTTCTTT. Translation: CASSYSRNTEAFF.

The chain is built from TRBV5-1 and TRBJ1-1; 9 bases fit TRBD1. Trimming cost V 5 bases and J 5 bases; bases outside gene matches: 10. Germline V gene data show CDR1 as SGHRS and CDR2 as YFSETQ. The CDR3 is 15 residues long. The CDR3 loop is CASRWGGTGRTEAFF. CDR3 sequence (DNA): TGCGCCAGCAGGTGGGGTGGGACAGGGAGAACTGAAGCTTTCTTT.

The chain couples TRBV5-1 to TRBJ2-3; TRBD1 might be the D (5 bases). From germline, CDR1 is SGHRS and CDR2 YFSETQ. The CDR3 spans 14 residues. The V end was cut by 0 bases, the J end by 2 bases, with 7 bases between. CDR3 sequence reads: CASSLGQNTDTQYF. The CDR3 DNA sequence: TGCGCCAGCAGCTTGGGACAGAACACAGATACGCAGTATTTT.

CDR3 in amino acids: CASSSPRQGNQPQHF. Written as DNA, the CDR3 is TGTGCCAGCAGCTCGCCCCGACAGGGGAATCAGCCCCAGCATTTT. The chain joins TRBV5-6 to TRBJ1-5, with TRBD1 matching over 8 bases. The CDR3 spans 15 residues. Losses at the gene ends were 3 bases for V and 4 bases for J; bases not matched to a gene: 6. Germline V lookup: CDR1 SGHDT, CDR2 YYEEEE.

J is TRBJ2-1 and V is TRBV4-1; D might be TRBD1 (6 bases). The CDR3 contains 15 residues. V lost 2 bases and J 4 bases, leaving 12 bases between the germline ends. Germline assignment: CDR1 MGHRA and CDR2 YSYEKL. The CDR3 reads CASSQMDSSYNEQFF. DNA for the CDR3: TGCGCCAGCAGCCAAATGGACAGTTCTTACAATGAGCAGTTCTTC.

This clone was detected only once. This chain joins TRBV7-3 and TRBJ2-6; possibly TRBD1 for D (5 bases). This CDR3 has 15 residues. CDR1 and CDR2 (germline): SGHTA, FQGTGA. With 5 bases removed from V and 1 base from J, the gap between germline ends came to 9 bases. The CDR3 spells CASSLGHSGANVLTF. DNA of the CDR3: TGTGCCAGCAGCCTCGGACATTCTGGGGCCAACGTCCTGACTTTC.

The rearrangement uses TRBV4-2 and TRBJ2-1, with 10 bases matching TRBD2. J was trimmed by 3 bases and V by 1 base; bases with no gene match: 6. CDR1 and CDR2 (germline): LGHNA, YNFKEQ. This CDR3 is built from 17 residues. CDR3 residues: CASSQVGTSDGYNEQFF. For the CDR3, the DNA is TGTGCCAGCAGCCAAGTAGGGACTAGCGACGGCTACAATGAGCAGTTCTTC.

This chain joins TRBV3-1 (or the pseudogene TRBV3-2) and TRBJ1-3, with TRBD1 identical over 7 bases. With 4 bases clipped from V and 0 bases from J, the junction kept 3 bases outside the gene matches. CDR1 is LGHDT and CDR2 is YNNKEL in the germline V gene (reference sequence). The CDR3 totals 15 residues. CDR3 sequence reads: CASSRDRVSGNTIYF. Written as DNA, the CDR3 is TGTGCCAGCAGCCGAGACAGGGTCTCTGGAAACACCATATATTTT.

This clone is a singleton in its sample. The chain uses TRBV7-8 and TRBJ2-1; 7 bases map to TRBD2. CDR1 is SGHVS, CDR2 FQNEAQ, per germline. This CDR3 has 18 amino acids. Trimming at V came to 2 bases and at J to 0 bases, leaving 10 bases not matched to a gene. The CDR3 loop is CASSLWSGVVSSYNEQFF. The CDR3 nucleotides read TGTGCCAGCAGCTTATGGAGCGGGGTAGTTAGCTCCTACAATGAGCAGTTCTTC.

A remark on this clone: The same CDR3 can be traced to other DNA sequences in this sample. The chain combines TRBV7-2 with TRBJ1-5, with 7 bases aligning to TRBD1. CDR1 SGHTA and CDR2 FQGNSA come from the germline V gene. Trimming removed 3 bases from V and 5 bases from J; junction bases left unmatched: 1. This CDR3 spans 13 amino acids. The CDR3 DNA follows: TGTGCCAGCAGCTTCGACAGGGATCAGCCCCAGCATTTT. It yields the protein CASSFDRDQPQHF.

The chain uses TRBV6-5 and TRBJ1-2; 10 nucleotides align to TRBD1. The junction had 5 bases not matched to a gene; V was cut back by 5 bases and J by 8 bases. From germline, CDR1 is MNHEY and CDR2 SVGAGI. This CDR3 has 13 residues. The chain's CDR3 is CASSRDRGEGYTF. The DNA for the CDR3 is TGTGCCAGCAGTCGGGACAGGGGTGAGGGCTACACCTTC.

J is TRBJ2-5 and V is TRBV9, with TRBD1 identical over 7 bases. Germline CDR1 is SGDLS and CDR2 is YYNGEE. V shed 0 bases, J shed 4 bases, and the junction held 0 bases outside the gene matches. CDR3 size: 13 residues. The CDR3 reads CASSVAGGETQYF. The CDR3 DNA is TGTGCCAGCAGCGTAGCAGGGGGAGAGACCCAGTACTTC.

The chain carries TRBV5-6 and TRBJ1-1; D gene uncertain. Per germline, CDR1 SGHDT and CDR2 YYEEEE. The germline V and J ends were trimmed by 0 bases and 1 base, with 7 bases remaining between them. The CDR3 runs 14 residues. The CDR3 coding sequence is TGTGCCAGCAGCTTGGTGCGAAGGAACACTGAAGCTTTCTTT. Amino acid sequence: CASSLVRRNTEAFF. The full variable domain, rest sourced from reference TRBV5-6 and TRBJ1-1, is DAGVTQSPTHLIKTRGQQVTLRCSPKSGHDTVSWYQQALGQGPQFIFQYYEEEERQRGNFPDRFSGHQFPNYSSELNVNALLLGDSALYLCASSLVRRNTEAFFGQGTRLTVV.

This clone was seen a single time. CDR3 sequence reads: CASSPRTSGGKEEQYF. The CDR3 coding sequence is TGTGCCAGCAGTCCAAGGACTAGCGGGGGGAAAGAAGAGCAGTACTTC. The gene calls are TRBV27 and TRBJ2-7; the match to TRBD2 covers 14 bases. Germline CDR1 reads MNHEY; CDR2 reads SMNVEV (reference sequence). The CDR3 is made up of 16 amino acids. V lost 5 bases, J lost 7 bases, and 10 bases stayed unmatched.

Here the CDR3 reads CASSRERATGELFF. DNA for the CDR3: TGTGCCAGCAGTCGAGAGCGGGCCACCGGGGAGCTGTTTTTT. The gene calls are TRBV6-6 and TRBJ2-2, with D tentatively TRBD2 (6 bases). V was clipped by 5 bases and J by 4 bases, with 11 bases between them. CDR1 is MNHNY, CDR2 SVGAGI, per germline (reference sequence). The CDR3 is 14 residues long.